Below, 26 T cell receptor beta chains from the same sample are listed, as sequenced in a study of identical twins. TCRdb redid the calling of the 5' RACE reads with MiXCR, one entry per CDR3 protein. The sample has hundreds of thousands of distinct CDR3 sequences, 5.5% to 7.5% seen once. Input material: naive T cells sorted from blood. The receptors were sampled from a young man in good health.

The CDR3 spells CASSLRWGARQPQHF. DNA for the CDR3: TGTGCCAGCAGCTTAAGATGGGGGGCTCGACAGCCCCAGCATTTT. The gene calls are TRBV7-2 and TRBJ1-5; weak D call: TRBD1 (6 bases). Deletions cut 2 bases from V and 7 bases from J, with 15 bases between. The CDR3 spans 15 residues. Germline V lookup: CDR1 SGHTA, CDR2 FQGNSA. The variable domain in full, with the rest retrieved from reference TRBV7-2 and TRBJ1-5, is GAGVSQSPSNKVTEKGKDVELRCDPISGHTALYWYRQSLGQGLEFLIYFQGNSAPDKSGLPSDRFSAERTGGSVSTLTIQRTQQEDSAVYLCASSLRWGARQPQHFGDGTRLSIL.

This clonotype was picked up many times. The junction does not match germline at one end; this may be a read error. J is TRBJ2-7 and V is TRBV12-3 or TRBV12-4; a possible D gene is TRBD1 (7 bases). CDR3 length: 12 residues. In nucleotides, the CDR3 is TGTGCGAGCACGCGGGACAGTTACGAGCAGTACTTC. This translates into CASTRDSYEQYF.

This clonotype was detected ten times or more. The V gene is TRBV20-1, the J gene TRBJ1-1, with 7 bases aligning to TRBD1. CDR3 size: 12 residues. The V gene end was trimmed by 3 bases and the J gene end by 4 bases; junction bases not matched to a gene: 2. Germline CDR1 is DFQATT and CDR2 is SNEGSKA (reference sequence). Here the CDR3 DNA reads TGCAGTGCTAGTGAGGGGGCCACTGAAGCTTTCTTT. It specifies CSASEGATEAFF.

In this sample, this clonotype turned up a few times. The chain is built from TRBV6-2 or TRBV6-3 and TRBJ1-2, with a weak D call TRBD1 (5 bases). CDR3 length: 13 amino acids. V was shortened by 4 bases and J by 5 bases, with 11 bases between the two germline ends. Germline CDR1 is MNHEY and CDR2 is SVGEGT. The CDR3 protein is CASSSAGTYGYTF. CDR3 coding DNA: TGTGCCAGCAGTTCGGCAGGGACGTATGGCTACACCTTC.

This clonotype came up a few times. This chain uses TRBV9 with TRBJ1-1; the D is unclear. Trimming shortened V by 3 bases and J by 0 bases, and 12 bases separated the two germline ends. This CDR3 comprises 15 residues. The V gene's germline CDR1 is SGDLS and CDR2 YYNGEE. The CDR3 protein is CASSEDLHLNTEAFF. In DNA form, the CDR3 reads TGTGCCAGCAGCGAAGACCTCCACTTGAACACTGAAGCTTTCTTT.

A note on this clonotype: The junction departs from germline at one end; a sequencing error may be responsible. The J gene is TRBJ2-5, the V gene TRBV12-5; maybe TRBD2 (6 bases). The CDR3 loop spans 12 amino acids. The germline V gene has CDR1 LGHNT and CDR2 FRNRAP. DNA of the CDR3: TGTGCTAGTGGTTTGGGGGGGGAGACCCAGTATTTC. Translated: CASGLGGETQYF.

The chain is built from TRBV4-1 and TRBJ2-7, with 8 bases aligning to TRBD2. Germline CDR1 reads MGHRA; CDR2 reads YSYEKL. V lost 1 base, J lost 4 bases, and 9 bases stayed unmatched. The CDR3 loop spans 16 amino acids. The CDR3 sequence is CASSQVFSGNRYEQYF. CDR3 coding DNA: TGCGCCAGCAGCCAAGTATTTAGCGGGAACCGGTACGAGCAGTACTTC.

The table lists this clonotype with many counts. This chain joins TRBV2 and TRBJ2-1, with unresolved D. The V and J ends lost 8 bases and 3 bases respectively, with 8 bases between them. The CDR3 totals 12 residues. Germline V CDR1 and CDR2: SNHLY, FYNNEI. CDR3: CASFGSYNEQFF. CDR3 DNA sequence: TGTGCCAGCTTTGGTAGCTACAATGAGCAGTTCTTC.

V is TRBV4-2 and J is TRBJ1-5; TRBD1 is a possible D gene (6 bases). Per germline, CDR1 LGHNA and CDR2 YNFKEQ. The CDR3 covers 14 residues. V was cut by 4 bases and J by 9 bases, with 16 bases left in between. The CDR3 region has the DNA TGTGCCAGCAGCCTTGGGGGGGCCGGTAGGCCCCAGCATTTT. This codes for CASSLGGAGRPQHF.

This clonotype was counted at least ten times. The V and J genes are TRBV5-1 and TRBJ2-1, with TRBD2 matching 11 bases. The germline V gene has CDR1 SGHRS and CDR2 YFSETQ. With 4 bases clipped from V and 6 bases from J, the junction kept 12 bases outside the gene matches. There are 17 residues in the CDR3. The CDR3 region is CASSPKLAGVLPNEQFF. CDR3 in DNA: TGCGCCAGCAGCCCCAAACTAGCGGGAGTCCTGCCCAATGAGCAGTTCTTC.

This clonotype was counted only a few times. The chain uses TRBV6-1 and TRBJ2-7; TRBD2 matches 10 bases. J lost 0 bases, V lost 6 bases, and 8 bases had no gene match. The germline CDR1 and CDR2 sequences are MNHNS and SASEGT. The length of the CDR3 is 16 residues. The CDR3 nucleotides are TGTGCCAGCAGGGGACTGACTAGCGGGTACTCCTACGAGCAGTACTTC. Protein product: CASRGLTSGYSYEQYF.

This clonotype has only a few counts. J is TRBJ2-3 and V is TRBV6-2 or TRBV6-3; 7 bases line up with TRBD1. Germline V gives CDR1 MNHEY, CDR2 SVGEGT. The CDR3 is 13 amino acids. After removal of 8 bases from V and 4 bases from J, the junction contained 6 bases not matched to a gene. The CDR3 coding sequence is TGTGCCAGCGGGGGACAGCCCTCAGATACGCAGTATTTT. Protein sequence: CASGGQPSDTQYF.

This clonotype was seen a few times. The rearrangement joins TRBV5-6 to TRBJ1-2; D gene unclear. This CDR3 spans 16 amino acids. The germline V gene encodes CDR1 SGHDT and CDR2 YYEEEE. Trimming removed 6 bases at V and 4 bases at J, with 22 bases between. CDR3 sequence reads: CASTSFGGPTLYGYTF. CDR3 nucleotides: TGTGCCAGCACCTCTTTCGGTGGACCTACCCTCTATGGCTACACCTTC.

This chain links TRBV2 with TRBJ2-3; D unclear. V was clipped by 4 bases and J by 2 bases, with 13 bases between them. This CDR3 region has 15 residues. Germline values: CDR1 SNHLY, CDR2 FYNNEI. DNA of the CDR3: TGTGCCAGCAGTGCTGGGATCGTGTACACAGATACGCAGTATTTT. Amino acid sequence: CASSAGIVYTDTQYF.

The sample holds many counts of this clonotype. This chain joins TRBV7-9 and TRBJ2-5; D possibly corresponds to TRBD1 (7 bases). V lost 5 bases and J 3 bases, leaving 13 bases between the germline ends. CDR1 is SEHNR and CDR2 is FQNEAQ in the germline V gene (reference sequence). This CDR3 contains 14 residues. CDR3 protein: CASSGGTEEETQYF. CDR3 DNA sequence: TGTGCCAGCAGCGGAGGGACAGAAGAAGAGACCCAGTACTTC.

This clonotype has a handful of counts. The chain is built from TRBV4-1 and TRBJ2-3; no firm D call. CDR1 MGHRA and CDR2 YSYEKL come from the germline V gene. CDR3 size: 15 residues. V was cut by 0 bases and J by 0 bases, with 7 bases left in between. The CDR3 sequence: CASSQDWASTDTQYF. Written as DNA, the CDR3 is TGCGCCAGCAGCCAAGACTGGGCAAGCACAGATACGCAGTATTTT.

The chain carries TRBV5-1 and TRBJ2-6; D is perhaps TRBD2 (5 bases). The CDR3 has 17 amino acids. Trimming cost V 0 bases and J 1 base, with 11 bases left between them. In germline, CDR1 is SGHRS, CDR2 YFSETQ. The CDR3 loop reads CASSLDLGVSGANVLTF. In DNA form, the CDR3 reads TGCGCCAGCAGCTTGGATCTCGGGGTATCTGGGGCCAACGTCCTGACTTTC.

The table lists this clonotype with many counts. The genes are TRBV10-3 and TRBJ2-6; weak D call: TRBD1 (5 bases). This CDR3 has 16 residues. The ends were cut back, 10 bases at V and 0 bases at J, with 16 bases in the middle. Per germline, CDR1 ENHRY and CDR2 SYGVKD. The CDR3 sequence is CATQTNQGSGANVLTF. In DNA form, the CDR3 reads TGTGCCACTCAAACCAACCAGGGCTCTGGGGCCAACGTCCTGACTTTC.

This clonotype has just a few counts. The chain carries TRBV6-1 and TRBJ2-7, with TRBD1 as a possible D gene (6 bases). The CDR3 consists of 15 residues. V was shortened by 1 base and J by 7 bases, with 17 bases between the two germline ends. CDR1 MNHNS and CDR2 SASEGT come from the germline V gene. CDR3 protein: CASSEVGGRGQEQYV. The CDR3, as DNA: TGTGCCAGCAGTGAAGTAGGGGGTCGAGGTCAGGAGCAGTACGTC.

V is TRBV6-2 or TRBV6-3 and J is TRBJ2-7; 12 bases agree with TRBD2. From germline, CDR1 is MNHEY and CDR2 SVGEGT. V lost 3 bases and J lost 3; bases outside the gene matches: 9. CDR3 length: 17 residues. CDR3 amino acids: CASSYMELLAGGYEQYV. The DNA for the CDR3 is TGTGCCAGCAGTTATATGGAGTTACTAGCGGGGGGCTACGAGCAGTACGTC.

The chain uses TRBV19 and TRBJ2-5; D call uncertain. Trimming removed 2 bases at V and 7 bases at J, with 5 bases between. Germline V lookup: CDR1 LNHDA, CDR2 SQIVND (reference sequence). This CDR3 is built from 11 residues. In DNA, the CDR3 is TGTGCCAGTAGTATAACCGGGACCCAGTACTTC. Its translation is CASSITGTQYF.

This clonotype was counted many times. The rearrangement uses TRBV20-1 and TRBJ1-5; TRBD1 might be the D (5 bases). This CDR3 is built from 12 residues. The V and J ends lost 2 bases and 5 bases respectively, with 7 bases between them. Germline loops: CDR1 DFQATT, CDR2 SNEGSKA (reference sequence). The chain's CDR3 is CSARRDDQPQHF. CDR3 nucleotides: TGCAGTGCTAGACGGGACGATCAGCCCCAGCATTTT.

Many counts were recorded for this clonotype. The V gene is TRBV6-1, the J gene TRBJ2-1; 7 positions agree with TRBD2. This CDR3 region has 16 residues. With 6 bases clipped from V and 3 bases from J, the junction kept 11 bases outside the gene matches. The germline V gene encodes CDR1 MNHNS and CDR2 SASEGT. DNA of the CDR3: TGTGCCAGCAGCCCTCTGGCTAGCGGCAGCTACAATGAGCAGTTCTTC. As protein: CASSPLASGSYNEQFF.

This clonotype has a count of ten or more. The J gene is TRBJ2-7, the V gene TRBV6-2 or TRBV6-3, with 11 bases lining up with TRBD2. The J segment lost 5 bases and the V segment lost 6 bases, leaving 12 bases of the junction unmatched. This CDR3 is 16 amino acids long. Germline values: CDR1 MNHEY, CDR2 SVGEGT. In nucleotides, the CDR3 is TGTGCCAGCAGCTTGGGACTAGCGGAAGCCCACCACGAGCAGTACTTC. Translated, it gives CASSLGLAEAHHEQYF.

This clonotype was counted only a few times. The genes are TRBV6-2 or TRBV6-3 and TRBJ2-7, with D possibly TRBD2 on 6 matching bases. Germline CDR1 is MNHEY and CDR2 is SVGEGT. There are 14 residues in the CDR3. V was cut by 5 bases and J by 2 bases, with 13 bases left in between. CDR3 in amino acids: CASSLSGVAYEQYF. The CDR3 region has the DNA TGTGCCAGCAGTCTCTCGGGGGTGGCCTACGAGCAGTACTTC.

This clonotype was seen a few times. The J gene is TRBJ2-7, the V gene TRBV7-9; 7 positions agree with TRBD1. The J segment lost 3 bases and the V segment lost 2 bases, leaving 7 bases of the junction unmatched. This CDR3 is 15 amino acids long. Germline lookup yields CDR1 SEHNR and CDR2 FQNEAQ (reference sequence). CDR3 protein: CASSLTDRVDYEQYF. CDR3 nucleotides: TGTGCCAGCAGCTTAACCGACAGGGTTGACTACGAGCAGTACTTC.